The 30 T cell receptor delta chains below were found in one sample sequenced in a study of γδ T cells in repeated Plasmodium falciparum infection. Gammadelta T cells were flow-sorted from PBMC into Vgamma9/Vdelta2+ and Vdelta2-negative populations for bulk analysis. TCRdb reprocessed the multiplex PCR reads through CATT. This sample has some 51,000 delta-chain clones, with roughly 1.9% found just once. Sequencing was done on a sample of gamma-delta T cells from blood. Source of these receptors: a pool of human donors (malaria-infected and uninfected, not separated).

This clone appeared a few times. TCRdb's protein for this DNA is that of a much larger clone and differs from the translation at residue 17, likely a read error; the protein shown is the DNA translation. The chain carries TRDV2 and TRDJ1, with 7 bases matching TRDD2. No J segment appears in TCRdb, so it was assigned here by matching the sequence to germline. The trim removed 2 bases at V and 1 base at J, leaving 30 bases unmatched. Germline lookup yields CDR1 GEAIGNYY and CDR2 EKD. This CDR3 has 23 amino acids. The CDR3 sequence: CACDMVGFLPNLPAGAFTDKLIF. DNA for the CDR3: TGTGCCTGTGACATGGTCGGATTCCTCCCAAACCTTCCTGCTGGAGCGTTCACCGATAAACTCATCTTT.

A word on this clone: A much larger clone lies a single base off, so this may be a read error. The J segment was not called; the V segment is TRDV1; the table gives TRDD3 as D, unverified against the DNA. The CDR3 covers 23 residues. CDR1 is TSWWSYY, CDR2 QGS, per germline. The CDR3 DNA reads as TGTGCTCTTGGGGAACGCTTCTATTTCTACTGGGGGCCCTACCCCCAATGGGCGGATAAACTCACCTTT. Protein sequence: CALGERFYFYWGPYPQWADKLTF.

On this clone: This likely reflects a read error, since a far larger clone is one base away. The sample holds other DNA sequences that translate to the same CDR3. The chain has TRDV1 and TRDJ1; 8 bases align to TRDD3. Germline-derived CDR1 and CDR2 are TSWWSYY and QGS. This CDR3 region has 15 residues. V trimming: 4 bases; J trimming: 5 bases; junction bases outside the gene matches: 9. CDR3 nucleotide sequence: TGTGCTCTTGGGGCCGGGACTGGGGGTGTTGATAAACTCATCTTT. Its protein product is CALGAGTGGVDKLIF.

In the case of this clone: The protein held in TCRdb is that of a much larger clone and does not match this DNA's translation at residue 20, likely because of a read error; the protein shown is translated from the DNA. The V gene reported is TRDV1; the J gene is uncalled; TRDD3 was called by the table and not checked on the DNA. The CDR3 has 22 amino acids. Germline values: CDR1 TSWWSYY, CDR2 QGS. CDR3 sequence reads: CALGDPWPHLLRTGEYTDKPIF. CDR3 nucleotides: TGTGCTCTTGGGGACCCTTGGCCCCATCTTCTACGTACCGGGGAGTACACCGATAAACCCATCTTT.

Points on this clone: The protein recorded in TCRdb matches a much larger clone and deviates from this DNA's translation at residue 3, suggesting a read error; the protein here is obtained by translating the DNA. V and J are TRDV2 and TRDJ1, with 12 bases matching TRDD3. No J segment appears in TCRdb, so it was assigned here by matching the sequence to germline. The CDR3 spans 21 residues. Germline V gene data show CDR1 as GEAIGNYY and CDR2 as EKD. In nucleotides, the CDR3 is TGTGCCCGTGACACGGTGTTTCTGGGGGATACGCGGGATCCCGTCACCGATAAACTCATCTTT. This gives the protein CARDTVFLGDTRDPVTDKLIF.

This clone was detected only a few times. This likely stems from a read error, as it lies one base from a far larger clone. Other DNA sequences of this sample code for an identical CDR3. The CDR3 DNA reads as TGCGCCTGTGACACCGTTCGGGGCGGAGGAGCTGAAGTACCTGGGTTTACCGATAAACTCATCTTT. Residues: CACDTVRGGGAEVPGFTDKLIF. The V gene is TRDV2, the J gene TRDJ1; TRDD3 is a possible D gene (5 bases). Germline lookup yields CDR1 GEAIGNYY and CDR2 EKD. The CDR3 consists of 22 residues.

This clone was detected ten times or more. The protein TCRdb lists belongs to a much larger clone and differs from this DNA's translation at residue 13, which points to a read error; the protein shown is made from the DNA. The chain links TRDV2 to TRDJ1; 11 nucleotides match TRDD3. Matching the DNA to germline supplied the J gene, which TCRdb does not give. The CDR3 covers 17 residues. Germline V CDR1 and CDR2: GEAIGNYY, EKD. CDR3 loop: CACDTLGDTSYTNKLIF. In DNA, the CDR3 is TGTGCCTGTGACACTCTGGGGGATACTTCGTACACCAATAAACTCATCTTT.

As concerns this clone: A far bigger clonotype differs at one base, so this is likely a read error. Other DNA sequences in the same sample also yield this CDR3. The rearrangement joins TRDV1 to TRDJ1; 9 nucleotides agree with TRDD3. CDR1 and CDR2 from the germline V gene are TSWWSYY and QGS. The CDR3 is 24 amino acids. CDR3 residues: CALGEPPFIDLWPHWGTYTDKLIF. CDR3 nucleotide sequence: TGTGCTCTTGGGGAACCCCCGTTTATCGACCTTTGGCCTCACTGGGGGACGTACACCGATAAGCTCATCTTT.

A few counts support this clone. The protein that TCRdb holds for this DNA derives from a much larger clone and differs from the translated DNA at residue 15, which likely indicates a read error; the protein shown here is translated from the DNA. The V gene is TRDV3, but the J gene lacks a call; the DNA was not used to check the table's D call, TRDD3. CDR1 is TVYSNPD and CDR2 is GDNSRS in the germline V gene (reference sequence). This CDR3 has 16 residues. CDR3: CASPPFTGGPTDKLTF. CDR3 DNA sequence: TGTGCCTCCCCCCCGTTTACTGGGGGACCCACCGATAAACTCACCTTT.

On this clone: This likely stems from a read error, as it lies one base from a far larger clone. Other DNA sequences in the sample encode the same CDR3. This chain connects TRDV1 to TRDJ1; TRDD3 aligns across 13 bases. Matching the DNA to germline supplied the J gene, which TCRdb does not give. This CDR3 has 24 residues. The junction had 24 bases not matched to a gene; V was cut back by 0 bases and J by 2 bases. Per germline, CDR1 TSWWSYY and CDR2 QGS. The CDR3: CALGELGFLSHWGIRVRATDKLIF. The CDR3 nucleotides read TGTGCTCTTGGGGAACTGGGTTTCCTATCCCACTGGGGGATACGCGTACGGGCTACCGATAAACTCATCTTT.

A remark on this clone: This likely came from a read error, as a far larger clone is one base away. The identical CDR3 is also encoded by other nucleotide sequences in the sample. V gene assignment gives TRDV1, but the J gene was left uncalled; no check of the table's D call, TRDD3, against the DNA was made. The CDR3 consists of 23 residues. Germline V gene lookup returns CDR1 TSWWSYY and CDR2 QGS. The CDR3 loop reads CALGERSSYWGTRIGLYTDKLIF. The CDR3 nucleotides are TGTGCTCTTGGGGAACGGTCCTCCTACTGGGGGACTAGAATAGGACTTTACACCGATAAACTCATCTTC.

This clone turned up a few times. The mismatch at residue 16 between this DNA's translation and the TCRdb protein of a much larger clone likely reflects a read error; the protein shown is translated from the DNA. The chain links TRAV38-2/DV8 to TRDJ1; 9 bases fit TRDD2. V was pared by 2 bases and J by 2 bases, with 37 bases of the junction left unmatched. Germline loops: CDR1 TSESDYY, CDR2 QEAYKQQN. CDR3 length: 26 residues. The CDR3 sequence: CAYRRGPLPTLVPYWEIRVGTDKLIF. CDR3 coding DNA: TGTGCTTATAGGAGAGGCCCCCTTCCTACACTAGTCCCTTACTGGGAGATACGCGTGGGGACCGATAAACTCATCTTT.

This clone has only a few counts. This DNA's translation differs at residue 3 from TCRdb's protein, which comes from a much larger clone; a read error is likely, and the protein shown is translated from the DNA. The V and J genes are TRDV1 and TRDJ1, with TRDD3 matching 9 bases. TCRdb gives no J gene; it was assigned here by matching the DNA to germline. Germline V gene data show CDR1 as TSWWSYY and CDR2 as QGS. This CDR3 is 27 amino acids long. The CDR3 nucleotides read TGTGCTCCTGGGGAATCCCAATACCCCCGGATTCGTTGGGGGATAGACCCCGGCCGGAGATACACCGATAAACTCATCTTT. Translation gives CAPGESQYPRIRWGIDPGRRYTDKLIF.

In its sample, this clone was seen a few times. A far larger clone is off by one base, so a read error is likely. This sample also contains other DNA sequences that code for the same CDR3. This chain links TRDV1 with TRDJ1; 10 bases map to TRDD3. V shed 4 bases, J shed 2 bases, and the junction held 13 bases outside the gene matches. Germline CDR1 reads TSWWSYY; CDR2 reads QGS. CDR3 length equals 18 residues. CDR3 coding DNA: TGTGCTCTTGGGGGTTGCACTGGCTGGGGGATAAGTACCGATAAACTCATCTTT. Translation gives CALGGCTGWGISTDKLIF.

The sample holds a few counts of this clone. The protein in TCRdb stems from a much larger clone and differs at residue 6 from this DNA's translation, likely a read error; here the protein is translated from the DNA. This rearrangement joins TRDV1 to TRDJ1, with 10 positions matching TRDD3. The V segment lost 1 base and the J segment 1 base; nucleotides outside the gene matches: 27. CDR3 length: 24 residues. The germline V gene has CDR1 TSWWSYY and CDR2 QGS. CDR3 protein: CALGEQGKLPQTYWGIRGTDKLIF. For the CDR3, the DNA is TGTGCTCTTGGGGAACAGGGTAAGCTTCCTCAAACGTACTGGGGGATTAGGGGCACCGATAAACTCATCTTT.

A remark on this clone: For this DNA, TCRdb reports the protein of a much larger clone, which diverges at residue 5, most likely from a read error; the protein presented here is translated directly from the DNA. The rearrangement joins TRAV38-2/DV8 to TRDJ1; tentative D call: TRDD3 (7 bases). TCRdb records no J gene; here it was assigned by comparing the DNA to germline. The V end was cut by 7 bases, the J end by 0 bases, with 31 bases between. This CDR3 spans 20 amino acids. CDR1 and CDR2 from the germline V gene are TSESDYY and QEAYKQQN. CDR3 residues: CAYWLISYLGAPGNTDKLIF. CDR3 in DNA: TGTGCTTATTGGCTGATTTCCTATCTGGGGGCCCCGGGCAACACCGATAAACTCATCTTT.

At least ten counts were recorded for this clone. TCRdb pairs this DNA with a much larger clone's protein that differs at residue 13, likely a read error; the protein shown was translated from the DNA. V usage is TRDV2 and J usage is TRDJ1; 9 nucleotides agree with TRDD3. As TCRdb names no J gene, one was assigned here on the basis of a DNA match to germline. The CDR3 consists of 19 residues. Germline trimming cut 0 bases from V and 1 base from J; bases unmatched to any gene: 14. Germline V gene sequence: CDR1 GEAIGNYY, CDR2 EKD. CDR3: CACDTFPALGDPCTDKLIF. CDR3 DNA sequence: TGTGCCTGTGACACCTTCCCGGCTCTGGGGGATCCTTGCACCGATAAACTCATCTTT.

In this sample, this clone turned up a few times. The protein recorded in TCRdb matches a much larger clone and deviates from this DNA's translation at residue 6, suggesting a read error; the protein here is obtained by translating the DNA. The chain employs TRDV2 and TRDJ1; 11 bases fit TRDD3. The J gene, not given by TCRdb, was assigned here from a germline match of the nucleotide sequence. Germline CDR1 GEAIGNYY, CDR2 EKD. V lost 7 bases and J lost 1; bases outside the gene matches: 22. CDR3 length: 20 residues. CDR3 loop: CACDLQVGDTEDRGTDKLIF. The CDR3 DNA reads TGTGCCTGCGATCTGCAGGTGGGGGATACGGAAGATCGAGGCACCGATAAACTCATCTTT.

This clone was observed at least ten times. The TCRdb protein comes from a much larger clone and disagrees with this DNA's translation at residue 13, likely due to a read error; the protein given here is derived from the DNA. The J gene is uncalled and the V gene is TRDV2; the table gives TRDD3 as D, unverified against the DNA. CDR1 and CDR2 (germline): GEAIGNYY, EKD. There are 15 residues in the CDR3. CDR3 nucleotides: TGTGCCTGTGACACCGTGGTAACCAGGGGAGATAAACCCATCTTT. Its translation: CACDTVVTRGDKPIF.

This clone was counted between two and nine times. The chain is built from TRAV29/DV5 and TRDJ1; D ambiguous. Germline CDR1 and CDR2: NSMFDY and ISSIKDK. This CDR3 contains 19 residues. With 0 bases removed from V and 0 bases from J, the gap between germline ends came to 24 bases. CDR3 DNA: TGTGCAGCAAGCGGGCATCACCCAAAAGTACCCCGTAACACCGATAAACTCATCTTT. It yields the protein CAASGHHPKVPRNTDKLIF.

This clone was seen more than once but under ten times. The protein in TCRdb stems from a much larger clone and differs at residue 16 from this DNA's translation, likely a read error; here the protein is translated from the DNA. The rearrangement links TRDV3 to TRDJ1; D call uncertain. The J gene, absent from TCRdb, was called here by matching the DNA to germline. This CDR3 region has 23 residues. From germline, CDR1 is TVYSNPD and CDR2 GDNSRS (reference sequence). Trimming pared 5 bases from V and 0 bases from J, leaving 43 bases between. The CDR3 DNA reads TGTGCCAGACGAGAACTGCAGCCTTACCCCATCCCCCTCAAAGCCCTGTACACCGATAAACTCATCTTT. Residues: CARRELQPYPIPLKALYTDKLIF.

This clone was counted ten times or more. TCRdb's entry gives the protein of a much larger clone, which mismatches this DNA's translation at residue 14, likely from a read error; the protein reported here is translated from the DNA. This chain links TRDV1 with TRDJ1, with D perhaps TRDD2 (7 bases). Trimming stripped 5 bases from V and 0 bases from J, with 31 bases between. Germline loops: CDR1 TSWWSYY, CDR2 QGS. The CDR3 consists of 21 residues. The CDR3 sequence: CALGRLLPLLGIPTYTDKLIF. CDR3 sequence (DNA): TGTGCTCTTGGGCGTCTCCTTCCTTTATTGGGGATCCCCACGTACACCGATAAACTCATCTTT.

The table lists this clone with many counts. The rearrangement joins TRDV2 to TRDJ1; TRDD3 might be the D (6 bases). Germline V gene sequence: CDR1 GEAIGNYY, CDR2 EKD. CDR3 length equals 16 residues. Deletions cut 0 bases from V and 2 bases from J, with 15 bases between. For the CDR3, the DNA is TGTGCCTGTGACACCGTGGGGGGAATGAGTACCGATAAACTCATCTTT. This translates into CACDTVGGMSTDKLIF.

In this sample, this clone turned up a few times. It is likely a read error: a sequence one base away is far more abundant. Other DNA sequences in this specimen translate into the identical CDR3. The chain couples TRDV1 to TRDJ1, with 13 bases lining up with TRDD3. TCRdb does not report a J gene; here it was assigned by matching the DNA to germline references. Germline CDR1 TSWWSYY, CDR2 QGS. The CDR3 length is 20 residues. DNA of the CDR3: TGTGCTCTTGGAGAACCCTACGCCTATTACTGGGGGATACGCCCCGATAAACTCATCTTT. This translates into CALGEPYAYYWGIRPDKLIF.

This clone was observed a handful of times. This is likely an artifact of a read error, given a far larger clone one base away. The same CDR3 can be traced to other DNA sequences in this sample. No J gene was named, though the V gene is TRDV1; the table's D gene call, TRDD3, was not cross checked with the DNA. Germline CDR1 and CDR2: TSWWSYY and QGS. This CDR3 has 22 residues. The CDR3 protein is CALGEPPTLGGYSISYTDKLIF. CDR3 sequence (DNA): TGTGCTCTTGGGGAACCTCCTACTCTGGGGGGATACTCAATTTCGTACACCGATAAGCTCATCTTT.

Ten or more counts support this clone. The protein given by TCRdb reflects a much larger clone and differs at residue 9 from this DNA's translation, likely from a read error; the protein shown is the DNA's translation. This chain joins TRDV2 and TRDJ1; the D is unclear. The J gene, missing from TCRdb, was assigned here through DNA to germline matching. Germline assignment: CDR1 GEAIGNYY and CDR2 EKD. V dropped 0 bases and J dropped 8 bases, with 12 bases sitting between them. The CDR3 is 13 residues long. The CDR3 bases are TGTGCCTGTGACACCGTACGCGGCGAGAAACTCATCTTT. Translation: CACDTVRGEKLIF.

Many counts were recorded for this clone. TCRdb attributes to this sequence the protein of a much larger clone, which differs from the DNA translation at residue 6; a read error is likely, and the protein displayed is translated from the DNA. V is TRDV1 and J is TRDJ1; weak D call: TRDD2 (6 bases). CDR3 size: 14 residues. Between the trimmed V and J ends, which lost 5 bases and 7 bases, there was a span of 17 bases. Per the germline V gene, CDR1 is TSWWSYY and CDR2 is QGS. CDR3 sequence reads: CALGIPPTEGKLIF. The DNA of the CDR3 is TGTGCTCTTGGGATTCCTCCTACAGAGGGTAAACTCATCTTT.

In the case of this clone: TCRdb assigns this DNA the protein of a much larger clone, which departs from its translation at residue 10; this likely reflects a read error, and the protein shown comes from translating the DNA. The chain recombines TRDV1 with TRDJ1; possibly TRDD3 for D (6 bases). TCRdb carries no J gene annotation; the J gene was assigned here by matching the DNA with germline. V was clipped by 5 bases and J by 0 bases, with 34 bases between them. Germline values: CDR1 TSWWSYY, CDR2 QGS. CDR3 size: 22 residues. The CDR3 here is CALGNLYPQMYWDTPHTDKLIF. The CDR3 region has the DNA TGTGCTCTTGGGAACCTCTACCCACAGATGTACTGGGACACCCCGCACACCGATAAACTCATCTTT.

This clone occurred many times. For this DNA, TCRdb reports the protein of a much larger clone, which diverges at residue 9, most likely from a read error; the protein presented here is translated directly from the DNA. The J gene is TRDJ1, the V gene TRDV1; D is possibly TRDD3 (7 bases). The J gene is not listed in TCRdb, so it was assigned here from a DNA match to germline. V dropped 4 bases and J dropped 0 bases, with 33 bases sitting between them. The CDR3 loop spans 22 amino acids. Germline V CDR1 and CDR2: TSWWSYY, QGS. The CDR3: CALGGPAFPRNWGWRYTDKLIF. CDR3 in DNA: TGTGCTCTTGGGGGTCCCGCCTTCCCACGAAACTGGGGATGGAGGTACACCGATAAACTCATCTTT.

A word on this clone: This DNA translates differently at residue 3 from the TCRdb protein, which is that of a much larger clone; a read error is likely, and the protein shown is the DNA's own translation. The chain recombines TRDV3 with TRDJ1; TRDD3 agrees at 9 bases. Germline values: CDR1 TVYSNPD, CDR2 GDNSRS (reference sequence). CDR3 length equals 13 residues. The chain's CDR3 is CAISRGDTRRLIF. CDR3 nucleotides: TGTGCCATTAGTCGGGGGGATACCCGCAGACTCATCTTT.